The 24 T cell receptor beta chains reported below all come from one sample, sequenced in a study of T cells in tuberculosis. The repertoire was sequenced with immunoSEQ multiplex PCR; TCRdb's copy has only in-frame clones and lacks some. The data hold 30,000 to 40,000 clones, with about 89% observed a single time. Sequences were obtained from PBMCs. The receptors shown here come from a donor between 10 and 29 years old with latent tuberculosis or without tuberculosis infection.

The chain employs TRBV28 and TRBJ2-3, with 8 bases matching TRBD1. The junction had 20 bases not matched to a gene; V was cut back by 6 bases and J by 0 bases. Germline CDR1 reads MDHEN; CDR2 reads SYDVKM. The CDR3 loop spans 20 amino acids. The CDR3 DNA is TGTGCCAGCAGCTCTCTAGGTAACCGGGACAGGATAACTAGCACAGATACGCAGTATTTT. This gives the protein CASSSLGNRDRITSTDTQYF.

Points on this clone: The conserved closing phenylalanine or tryptophan is absent in this CDR3, likely reflecting a read error. The chain employs TRBV4-1 and TRBJ2-2, with no clear D. Trimming stripped 0 bases from V and 6 bases from J, with 17 bases between. Germline V lookup: CDR1 MGHRA, CDR2 YSYEKL. This CDR3 region has 17 residues. The CDR3 protein is CASSQDRVGRVAGELFL. The CDR3 DNA follows: TGCGCCAGCAGCCAAGACCGGGTGGGCCGGGTCGCCGGGGAGCTGTTTTTG.

The chain employs TRBV28 and TRBJ1-3; no clear D. The CDR3 has 14 amino acids. CDR1 and CDR2 (germline): MDHEN, SYDVKM. V gave up 3 bases and J gave up 2 bases, with 8 bases separating them. The CDR3 region is CASSFSSAGNTIYF. CDR3 coding DNA: TGTGCCAGCAGTTTTTCGTCAGCTGGAAACACCATATATTTT. Variable domain in full (rest from reference TRBV28 and TRBJ1-3): DVKVTQSSRYLVKRTGEKVFLECVQDMDHENMFWYRQDPGLGLRLIYFSYDVKMKEKGDIPEGYSVSREKKERFSLILESASTNQTSMYLCASSFSSAGNTIYFGEGSWLTVV.

The chain has TRBV29-1 and TRBJ2-7; possible D gene TRBD2, 6 bases. CDR1 and CDR2 from the germline V gene are SQVTM and ANQGSEA. Deletions cut 4 bases from V and 0 bases from J, with 10 bases between. The CDR3 contains 13 residues. CDR3 region: CSVVGGSSYEQYF. The CDR3 coding sequence is TGCAGCGTTGTGGGGGGTAGCTCCTACGAGCAGTACTTC.

The V and J genes are TRBV4-1 and TRBJ1-5; D uncertain. With 0 bases removed from V and 3 bases from J, the gap between germline ends came to 12 bases. There are 16 residues in the CDR3. The germline gives CDR1 MGHRA, CDR2 YSYEKL. CDR3 in amino acids: CASSQDIAGNNQPQHF. The CDR3 DNA is TGCGCCAGCAGCCAAGATATAGCGGGGAACAATCAGCCCCAGCATTTT.

The V gene is TRBV9, the J gene TRBJ2-1; TRBD2 matches 11 bases. V shed 3 bases and J 6 bases; nucleotides not matched to a gene: 5. This CDR3 comprises 15 residues. CDR1 is SGDLS, CDR2 YYNGEE, per germline. The CDR3 here is CASSDLSGGGNEQFF. CDR3 bases: TGTGCCAGCAGCGACCTTAGCGGGGGGGGCAATGAGCAGTTCTTC.

The gene calls are TRBV18 and TRBJ1-1; D ambiguous. CDR3 length: 13 amino acids. V shed 5 bases and J shed 1 base, with 8 bases lying between them. Germline V CDR1 and CDR2: KGHSH, LQKENI. CDR3 loop: CASSNGANTEAFF. CDR3 coding DNA: TGTGCCAGCTCAAATGGAGCGAACACTGAAGCTTTCTTT.

This chain links TRBV5-1 with TRBJ2-5; TRBD2 agrees at 8 bases. The V gene end was trimmed by 4 bases and the J gene end by 3 bases; junction bases not matched to a gene: 8. The CDR3 is 15 residues long. Per germline, CDR1 SGHRS and CDR2 YFSETQ. The CDR3: CASSVRGAGEETQYF. The DNA of the CDR3 is TGCGCCAGCAGCGTGAGGGGAGCGGGGGAAGAGACCCAGTACTTC.

This CDR3 reads CASSFQGSYGYTF. CDR3 in DNA: TGTGCCAGCAGTTTTCAGGGCAGCTATGGCTACACCTTC. The chain recombines TRBV27 with TRBJ1-2; D possibly corresponds to TRBD1 (5 bases). The germline gives CDR1 MNHEY, CDR2 SMNVEV (reference sequence). This CDR3 has 13 amino acids. Trimming pared 3 bases from V and 4 bases from J, leaving 9 bases between.

The chain has TRBV4-3 and TRBJ1-3, with D maybe TRBD1 (5 bases). V was shortened by 1 base and J by 6 bases, with 13 bases between the two germline ends. The germline gives CDR1 LGHNA, CDR2 YSLEER. The CDR3 has 15 amino acids. CDR3 loop: CASSQVRGGENTIYF. The CDR3 DNA sequence: TGCGCCAGCAGCCAAGTCCGGGGAGGGGAAAACACCATATATTTT.

V is TRBV9 and J is TRBJ1-1, with a tentative D call TRBD1 (6 bases). V was shortened by 5 bases and J by 4 bases, with 9 bases between the two germline ends. In germline, CDR1 is SGDLS, CDR2 YYNGEE. The length of the CDR3 is 12 residues. CDR3: CASSKGGTEAFF. CDR3 DNA: TGTGCCAGCAGTAAAGGGGGCACTGAAGCTTTCTTT.

This chain links TRBV28 with TRBJ1-1; a possible D gene is TRBD1 (5 bases). V shed 2 bases and J shed 1 base, with 8 bases lying between them. The CDR3 loop spans 14 amino acids. Germline CDR1 is MDHEN and CDR2 is SYDVKM. The CDR3 spells CASSLQGGNTEAFF. The DNA of the CDR3 is TGTGCCAGCAGTTTACAGGGAGGGAACACTGAAGCTTTCTTT.

The chain couples TRBV5-6 to TRBJ2-1; 9 positions match TRBD2. With V trimmed by 4 bases and J by 4 bases, 6 bases remained unmatched. Germline CDR1 is SGHDT and CDR2 is YYEEEE. The CDR3 is 15 amino acids. CDR3 DNA sequence: TGTGCCAGCAGCGTATTAGCGGGAGCATACAATGAGCAGTTCTTC. Protein sequence: CASSVLAGAYNEQFF.

CDR3 bases: TGTGCCAGCAGCCAAAAACTAGCGGGAGATGTGAATGAGCAGTTCTTC. Translated, it gives CASSQKLAGDVNEQFF. The chain is built from TRBV4-2 and TRBJ2-1; the match to TRBD2 covers 11 bases. J gave up 7 bases and V 2 bases, and 7 bases lay outside the gene matches. The CDR3 has 16 residues. Germline V gives CDR1 LGHNA, CDR2 YNFKEQ.

This sequence joins TRBV10-3 and TRBJ2-7; tentatively, D is TRBD1 (5 bases). The V end was cut by 0 bases, the J end by 0 bases, with 12 bases between. CDR1 ENHRY and CDR2 SYGVKD come from the germline V gene. The CDR3 loop spans 16 amino acids. The CDR3 region is CAISESARDSSYEQYF. Here the CDR3 DNA reads TGTGCCATCAGTGAGTCCGCCAGAGACAGCTCCTACGAGCAGTACTTC.

The chain carries TRBV28 and TRBJ1-5, with D maybe TRBD1 (5 bases). Germline assignment: CDR1 MDHEN and CDR2 SYDVKM. V was cut by 6 bases and J by 5 bases, with 14 bases left in between. This CDR3 spans 14 amino acids. CDR3 residues: CASRVQGVDQPQHF. For the CDR3, the DNA is TGTGCCAGCAGGGTTCAGGGCGTGGATCAGCCCCAGCATTTT.

This clone appeared once. The rearrangement links TRBV5-1 to TRBJ2-7, with D possibly TRBD1 on 5 matching bases. The CDR3 runs 14 residues. Germline V gene data show CDR1 as SGHRS and CDR2 as YFSETQ. Trimming left V 4 bases short and J 4 bases short, with 15 bases between. This CDR3 is CASSPRQGPYEQYF. In DNA, the CDR3 is TGCGCCAGCAGCCCCCGGCAGGGTCCATACGAGCAGTACTTC.

This clone was counted once. CDR3 amino acids: CASSLWQGNNQPQHF. The CDR3 DNA follows: TGTGCCAGCAGTTTATGGCAGGGGAACAATCAGCCCCAGCATTTT. This rearrangement joins TRBV28 to TRBJ1-5; maybe TRBD1 (6 bases). The CDR3 consists of 15 residues. Germline V gene sequence: CDR1 MDHEN, CDR2 SYDVKM. V was clipped by 0 bases and J by 3 bases, with 9 bases between them.

V gene TRBV27 combines with J gene TRBJ1-1; possibly TRBD1 for D (6 bases). CDR3 size: 12 residues. Germline V gives CDR1 MNHEY, CDR2 SMNVEV (reference sequence). The V end lost 6 bases, the J end lost 8 bases, and 13 bases lay between the germline ends. The CDR3 nucleotides are TGTGCCAGCAGCTCTACAGGGCTCGAAGCTTTCTTT. Encoded protein: CASSSTGLEAFF.

The chain carries TRBV5-1 and TRBJ2-2; TRBD2 agrees at 10 bases. Germline V gene sequence: CDR1 SGHRS, CDR2 YFSETQ. The CDR3 has 16 amino acids. The V and J ends lost 5 bases and 3 bases, in that order; junction bases with no gene match: 7. Here the CDR3 DNA reads TGCGCCAGCAGGGGTAGCGGGGGGCCATACACCGGGGAGCTGTTTTTT. This translates into CASRGSGGPYTGELFF.

This sequence joins TRBV7-8 and TRBJ2-7; a possible D gene is TRBD1 (5 bases). CDR1 is SGHVS and CDR2 is FQNEAQ in the germline V gene. V lost 5 bases to trimming and J lost 5 bases, with 19 bases between them. The CDR3 is 15 amino acids. The CDR3 protein is CASSLHSLTDHEQYF. CDR3 DNA sequence: TGTGCCAGCAGCCTACACTCTCTGACAGACCACGAGCAGTACTTC. Based on the CDR3 plus reference TRBV7-8 and TRBJ2-7, the full variable domain is GAGVSQSPRYKVAKRGQDVALRCDPISGHVSLFWYQQALGQGPEFLTYFQNEAQLDKSGLPSDRFFAERPEGSVSTLKIQRTQQEDSAVYLCASSLHSLTDHEQYFGPGTRLTVT.

V gene TRBV9 combines with J gene TRBJ2-3, with D possibly matching TRBD2 (5 bases). CDR3 length: 14 amino acids. Deletions cut 0 bases from V and 6 bases from J, with 11 bases between. Germline CDR1 and CDR2: SGDLS and YYNGEE. The CDR3 is CASSVEGRRDTQYF. DNA for the CDR3: TGTGCCAGCAGCGTAGAGGGCAGGAGGGATACGCAGTATTTT.

The chain recombines TRBV15 with TRBJ2-3; 8 nucleotides line up with TRBD1. The germline gives CDR1 LNHNV, CDR2 YYDKDF (reference sequence). Unmatched junction bases numbered 6, after V lost 3 bases and J lost 4 bases. This CDR3 contains 15 residues. CDR3 sequence: CATSRMDREADTQYF. CDR3 DNA: TGTGCCACCAGCAGGATGGACAGGGAAGCAGATACGCAGTATTTT.

The V and J genes are TRBV11-3 and TRBJ2-1; 7 bases agree with TRBD2. V gave up 5 bases and J gave up 5 bases; unmatched junction bases: 6. The CDR3 runs to 14 residues. The germline CDR1 and CDR2 sequences are SGHNT and YENEEA. The CDR3 nucleotides are TGTGCCAGCAGCCGGAGCCTAGCGGACAATGAGCAGTTCTTC. Translating gives CASSRSLADNEQFF.